The 23 T cell receptor beta chains listed next were all sequenced from one sample in a study of response to subunit inactivated influenza vaccine. One entry per CDR3 protein, called by TCRdb with MiXCR from the RT-PCR reads. Of roughly 780,000 distinct CDR3 sequences in the sample, under 20% are singletons; the top ten hold about a tenth. The material sequenced was PBMCs from blood, taken more than 4 days after vaccination. These receptors were collected from a man aged 45-65 years who received an inactivated influenza vaccine.

The V call is TRBV5-1, the J call TRBJ2-3; 11 bases map to TRBD1. Losses at the gene ends were 4 bases for V and 4 bases for J; bases not matched to a gene: 5. Looked up from germline, CDR1 is SGHRS and CDR2 is YFSETQ. This CDR3 has 15 amino acids. The CDR3 DNA is TGCGCCAGCAGCGGAGGACAGGGGGCGGCAGATACGCAGTATTTT. Its protein is CASSGGQGAADTQYF.

The V call is TRBV18, the J call TRBJ1-2; TRBD1 agrees at 8 bases. CDR1 and CDR2 (germline): KGHSH, LQKENI. The CDR3 runs 16 residues. The V segment lost 0 bases and the J segment 6 bases; nucleotides outside the gene matches: 9. The CDR3 loop is CASSPPGGQGQHGYTF. The CDR3 DNA follows: TGTGCCAGCTCACCACCTGGTGGACAGGGACAACATGGCTACACCTTC.

At least ten counts were recorded for this clonotype. The V and J genes are TRBV5-6 and TRBJ2-7; 8 bases align to TRBD2. CDR1 and CDR2 (germline): SGHDT, YYEEEE. The trim removed 5 bases at V and 1 base at J, leaving 8 bases unmatched. CDR3 length: 15 residues. CDR3 amino acids: CASSFIAGRSYEQYF. For the CDR3, the DNA is TGTGCCAGCAGTTTTATAGCGGGAAGGTCCTACGAGCAGTACTTC.

The rearrangement uses TRBV5-6 and TRBJ2-1; the D gene is possibly TRBD1 (5 bases). V was shortened by 6 bases and J by 11 bases, with 15 bases between the two germline ends. The CDR3 totals 12 residues. CDR1 is SGHDT, CDR2 YYEEEE, per germline. The CDR3 DNA reads TGTGCCAGCACCTCGCTTATGGACAAGCAGTTCTTC. Residues: CASTSLMDKQFF.

This clonotype occurred a few times. This chain connects TRBV5-1 to TRBJ1-1; 8 positions match TRBD1. J gave up 0 bases and V 1 base, and 11 bases lay outside the gene matches. The CDR3 spans 18 residues. Germline CDR1 is SGHRS and CDR2 is YFSETQ. Here the CDR3 DNA reads TGCGCCAGCAGCTTGTGGCCGGACAGGGAGGCCATGAACACTGAAGCTTTCTTT. Translation gives CASSLWPDREAMNTEAFF.

This clonotype occurred a few times. The chain couples TRBV10-3 to TRBJ2-3; D might be TRBD1 (6 bases). V shed 2 bases and J shed 2 bases, with 14 bases lying between them. Germline loops: CDR1 ENHRY, CDR2 SYGVKD. The CDR3 is 16 residues long. This chain's CDR3 is CAISESWRTATDTQYF. CDR3 in DNA: TGTGCCATCAGTGAGAGCTGGAGGACAGCCACAGATACGCAGTATTTT.

V gene TRBV20-1 combines with J gene TRBJ2-3, with D perhaps given as TRBD1 or TRBD2 (5 bases each). V lost 6 bases, J lost 5 bases, and 15 bases lay in between. The CDR3 has 13 residues. The germline V gene encodes CDR1 DFQATT and CDR2 SNEGSKA (reference sequence). CDR3 in DNA: TGCAGTGCCTCTGTTAGGGGACGAGATACGCAGTATTTT. As protein: CSASVRGRDTQYF.

The V call is TRBV6-2 or TRBV6-3, the J call TRBJ2-7; possibly TRBD2 for D (6 bases). The V and J ends lost 3 bases and 5 bases respectively, with 11 bases between them. The CDR3 runs 13 residues. The V gene's germline CDR1 is MNHEY and CDR2 SVGEGT. CDR3 nucleotide sequence: TGTGCCAGCAGTTATGGGTCTAGCGACGAGCAGTACTTC. This codes for CASSYGSSDEQYF.

This chain links TRBV9 with TRBJ1-4; TRBD1 matches at 9 bases. This CDR3 has 16 residues. In germline, CDR1 is SGDLS, CDR2 YYNGEE. V dropped 3 bases and J dropped 12; count of bases not matched to a gene: 15. CDR3 loop: CASSGALTGGPGELFF. The CDR3 nucleotides are TGTGCCAGCAGCGGCGCCTTGACAGGGGGGCCGGGGGAACTGTTTTTT.

This clonotype showed up just a few times. The chain recombines TRBV12-3 or TRBV12-4 with TRBJ2-4; TRBD2 agrees at 8 bases. The CDR3 spans 15 residues. Trimming cost V 3 bases and J 2 bases; bases outside gene matches: 3. CDR3 sequence reads: CASSFAGGSKNIQYF. The CDR3, as DNA: TGTGCCAGCAGTTTTGCGGGGGGTTCCAAAAACATTCAGTACTTC.

This clonotype was observed a few times. This chain connects TRBV20-1 to TRBJ2-7; 7 bases are a match to TRBD1. The CDR3 has 15 amino acids. Germline V gene lookup returns CDR1 DFQATT and CDR2 SNEGSKA (reference sequence). The trim removed 3 bases at V and 2 bases at J, leaving 10 bases unmatched. CDR3 coding DNA: TGCAGTGCTAGTCAGACAGGGATCGGGACCTACGAGCAGTACTTC. Its translation is CSASQTGIGTYEQYF.

This chain links TRBV18 with TRBJ2-1; D gene uncertain. Germline lookup yields CDR1 KGHSH and CDR2 LQKENI. The CDR3 has 15 residues. V was cut by 0 bases and J by 0 bases, with 6 bases left in between. In nucleotides, the CDR3 is TGTGCCAGCTCACCACCTAGCCGCTCCTACAATGAGCAGTTCTTC. Protein product: CASSPPSRSYNEQFF.

This clonotype was seen more than once but under ten times. The CDR3 sequence is CSARDPGSGANVLTF. The DNA of the CDR3 is TGCAGTGCTAGAGATCCGGGCTCCGGGGCCAACGTCCTGACTTTC. The chain links TRBV20-1 to TRBJ2-6; D remains unclear. Germline V gene sequence: CDR1 DFQATT, CDR2 SNEGSKA (reference sequence). Trimming took off 0 bases at V and 4 bases at J, with 10 bases between the two ends. This CDR3 is 15 amino acids long.

The chain carries TRBV6-1 and TRBJ1-4; 10 nucleotides agree with TRBD1. The CDR3 spans 14 residues. CDR1 and CDR2 from the germline V gene are MNHNS and SASEGT. V trimming: 6 bases; J trimming: 7 bases; junction bases outside the gene matches: 5. The CDR3 here is CASRPGQGPEKLFF. The DNA for the CDR3 is TGTGCCAGCAGGCCGGGACAGGGGCCTGAAAAACTGTTTTTT.

The chain joins TRBV14 to TRBJ1-6; 11 bases line up with TRBD1. V lost 2 bases to trimming and J lost 11 bases; unmatched junction nucleotides: 8. Per the germline V gene, CDR1 is SGHDN and CDR2 is FVKESK. This CDR3 is 16 amino acids long. This CDR3 reads CASSQTSGTGGAPLHF. The CDR3, as DNA: TGTGCCAGCAGCCAAACCTCCGGGACAGGGGGTGCACCCCTCCACTTT.

V usage is TRBV6-5 and J usage is TRBJ2-1, with D possibly matching TRBD1 (6 bases). The germline V gene has CDR1 MNHEY and CDR2 SVGAGI. The CDR3 covers 16 residues. Trimming pared 2 bases from V and 0 bases from J, leaving 11 bases between. The CDR3 DNA reads TGTGCCAGCAGTTACGGGGGCCAAAGCTCCTACAATGAGCAGTTCTTC. The encoded protein is CASSYGGQSSYNEQFF.

The sample holds many counts of this clonotype. This chain joins TRBV5-1 and TRBJ2-1, with D tentatively TRBD1 (5 bases). The V end was cut by 1 base, the J end by 7 bases, with 9 bases between. There are 13 residues in the CDR3. CDR1 is SGHRS, CDR2 YFSETQ, per germline. CDR3 sequence (DNA): TGCGCCAGCAGCTTGCCCACAGGAAATGAGCAGTTCTTC. Translated, it gives CASSLPTGNEQFF.

This clonotype came up many times. The chain links TRBV15 to TRBJ2-7; 7 nucleotides match TRBD1. Losses at the gene ends were 0 bases for V and 3 bases for J; bases not matched to a gene: 5. The CDR3 loop spans 15 amino acids. CDR1 and CDR2 from the germline V gene are LNHNV and YYDKDF (reference sequence). CDR3 DNA: TGTGCCACCAGCAGAGATCCGGGACAGCTCTACGAGCAGTACTTC. Its protein product is CATSRDPGQLYEQYF.

The rearrangement links TRBV7-9 to TRBJ2-4; D might be TRBD1 (6 bases). CDR3 length: 15 residues. The V and J ends lost 4 bases and 1 base respectively, with 11 bases between them. Germline CDR1 is SEHNR and CDR2 is FQNEAQ (reference sequence). The CDR3 DNA sequence: TGTGCCAGCAGCTCAGACAGGAATGCCAAAAACATTCAGTACTTC. It codes for CASSSDRNAKNIQYF. The variable domain in full, completed from reference TRBV7-9 and TRBJ2-4, reads DTGVSQNPRHKITKRGQNVTFRCDPISEHNRLYWYRQTLGQGPEFLTYFQNEAQLEKSRLLSDRFSAERPKGSFSTLEIQRTEQGDSAMYLCASSSDRNAKNIQYFGAGTRLSVL.

The chain employs TRBV10-3 and TRBJ2-5; TRBD2 matches at 7 bases. This CDR3 spans 15 amino acids. In germline, CDR1 is ENHRY, CDR2 SYGVKD. V was clipped by 6 bases and J by 3 bases; unmatched bases: 10. DNA for the CDR3: TGTGCCATCAGCACAATGGGGGGGGGGAAAGAGACCCAGTACTTC. Translated: CAISTMGGGKETQYF.

This clonotype was seen a handful of times. The chain carries TRBV2 and TRBJ1-4; D gene uncertain. The V end lost 7 bases, the J end lost 10 bases, and 19 bases lay between the germline ends. The CDR3 has 14 residues. Germline loops: CDR1 SNHLY, CDR2 FYNNEI. The CDR3 DNA reads as TGTGCCAGCAAAATACGGAACTCCTTGGGAAAACTGTTTTTT. Translating it yields CASKIRNSLGKLFF.

In its sample, this clonotype was seen a few times. The V call is TRBV6-1, the J call TRBJ2-1; 11 bases align to TRBD2. Germline loops: CDR1 MNHNS, CDR2 SASEGT. This CDR3 region has 15 residues. The trim removed 6 bases at V and 3 bases at J, leaving 4 bases unmatched. The DNA of the CDR3 is TGTGCCAGCAGGCGGACTAGCGGGTACTACAATGAGCAGTTCTTC. Its protein is CASRRTSGYYNEQFF.

This clonotype was seen only a few times. The CDR3 region is CASRPGQGMGTEAFF. CDR3 DNA: TGCGCCAGCCGACCTGGACAGGGAATGGGCACTGAAGCTTTCTTT. This chain links TRBV5-1 with TRBJ1-1; 8 bases are shared with TRBD1. Germline CDR1 reads SGHRS; CDR2 reads YFSETQ. The CDR3 has 15 residues. With 7 bases clipped from V and 4 bases from J, the junction kept 12 bases outside the gene matches.